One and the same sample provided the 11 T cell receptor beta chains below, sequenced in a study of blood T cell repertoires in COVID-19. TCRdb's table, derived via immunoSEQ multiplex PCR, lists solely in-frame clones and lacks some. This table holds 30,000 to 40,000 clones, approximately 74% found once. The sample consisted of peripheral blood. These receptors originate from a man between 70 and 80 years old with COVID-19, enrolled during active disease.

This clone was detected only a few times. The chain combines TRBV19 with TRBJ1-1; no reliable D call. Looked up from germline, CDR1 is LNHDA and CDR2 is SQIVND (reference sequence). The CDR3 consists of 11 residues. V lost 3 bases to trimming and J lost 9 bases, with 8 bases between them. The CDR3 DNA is TGTGCCAGTAGTATCTGGGAGCAAGCTTTCTTT. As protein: CASSIWEQAFF.

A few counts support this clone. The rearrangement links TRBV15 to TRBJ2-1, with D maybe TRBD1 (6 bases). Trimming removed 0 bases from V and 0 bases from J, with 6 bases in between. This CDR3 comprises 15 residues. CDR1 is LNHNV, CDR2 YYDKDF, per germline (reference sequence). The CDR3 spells CATSREDSSYNEQFF. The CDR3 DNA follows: TGTGCCACCAGCAGAGAGGACAGCTCCTACAATGAGCAGTTCTTC.

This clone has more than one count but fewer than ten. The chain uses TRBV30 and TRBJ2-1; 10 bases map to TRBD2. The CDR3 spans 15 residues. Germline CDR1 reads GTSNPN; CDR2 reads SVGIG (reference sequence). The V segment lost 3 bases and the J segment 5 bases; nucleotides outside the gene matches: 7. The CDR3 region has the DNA TGTGCCTGGAGCCATAAAGGACTAGCGGACAATGAGCAGTTCTTC. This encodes CAWSHKGLADNEQFF.

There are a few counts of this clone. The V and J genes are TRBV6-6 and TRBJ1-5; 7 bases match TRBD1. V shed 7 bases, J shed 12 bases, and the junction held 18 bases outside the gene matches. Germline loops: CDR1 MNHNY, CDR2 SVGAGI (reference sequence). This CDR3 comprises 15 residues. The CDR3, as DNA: TGTGCCAGCACCCTCCTCGGGGGACAGACTCGTAGCCAGCATTTT. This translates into CASTLLGGQTRSQHF.

CDR3 in DNA: TGTGCCAGCAGCGAACAACAGGCTGACGGGGAGCAGTACTTC. Translation gives CASSEQQADGEQYF. The chain combines TRBV9 with TRBJ2-7, with a tentative D call TRBD1 (5 bases). CDR3 length: 14 residues. Germline V lookup: CDR1 SGDLS, CDR2 YYNGEE. Trimming shortened V by 3 bases and J by 7 bases, and 17 bases separated the two germline ends.

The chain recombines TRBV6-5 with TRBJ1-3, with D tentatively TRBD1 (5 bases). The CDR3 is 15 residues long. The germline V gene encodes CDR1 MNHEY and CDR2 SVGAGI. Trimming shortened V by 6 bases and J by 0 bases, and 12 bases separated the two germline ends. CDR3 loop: CASRRRGDSGNTIYF. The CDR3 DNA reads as TGTGCCAGCAGAAGGAGGGGAGACTCTGGAAACACCATATATTTT.

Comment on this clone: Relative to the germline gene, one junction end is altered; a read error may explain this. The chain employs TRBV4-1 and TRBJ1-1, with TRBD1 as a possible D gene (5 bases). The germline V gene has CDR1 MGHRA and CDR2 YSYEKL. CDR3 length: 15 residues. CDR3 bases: TGCGCCAGCAGCCAAGGTGTCTCGGTCGGGACTCGATTCCTCTTT. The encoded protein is CASSQGVSVGTRFLF.

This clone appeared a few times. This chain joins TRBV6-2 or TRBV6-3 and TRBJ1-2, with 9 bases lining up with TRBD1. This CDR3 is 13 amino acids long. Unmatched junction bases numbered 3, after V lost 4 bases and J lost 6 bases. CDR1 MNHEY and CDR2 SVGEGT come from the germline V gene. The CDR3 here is CASSFGTGNGYTF. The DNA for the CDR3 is TGTGCCAGCAGTTTTGGGACAGGGAATGGCTACACCTTC.

CDR3 in DNA: TGTGCCAGTACCCAGACTAGCGGAGGGGCCCATGAGCAGTTCTTC. Residues: CASTQTSGGAHEQFF. The chain has TRBV19 and TRBJ2-1; TRBD2 matches 9 bases. The CDR3 consists of 15 residues. V lost 7 bases and J lost 8; bases outside the gene matches: 12. In germline, CDR1 is LNHDA, CDR2 SQIVND (reference sequence).

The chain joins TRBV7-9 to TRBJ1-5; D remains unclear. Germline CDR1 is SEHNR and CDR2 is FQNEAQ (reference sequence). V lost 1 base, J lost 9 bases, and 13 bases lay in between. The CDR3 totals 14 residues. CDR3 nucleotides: TGTGCCAGCAGCTTAGGATCGGGTCCACGGCCCCAGCATTTT. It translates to CASSLGSGPRPQHF.

The CDR3 here is CASSLRLYNEQFF. CDR3 DNA: TGTGCCAGCAGCCTCAGGTTATACAATGAGCAGTTCTTC. The V gene is TRBV7-2, the J gene TRBJ2-1; D not resolved. The CDR3 length is 13 residues. V was clipped by 5 bases and J by 4 bases, with 9 bases between them. Germline lookup yields CDR1 SGHTA and CDR2 FQGNSA.